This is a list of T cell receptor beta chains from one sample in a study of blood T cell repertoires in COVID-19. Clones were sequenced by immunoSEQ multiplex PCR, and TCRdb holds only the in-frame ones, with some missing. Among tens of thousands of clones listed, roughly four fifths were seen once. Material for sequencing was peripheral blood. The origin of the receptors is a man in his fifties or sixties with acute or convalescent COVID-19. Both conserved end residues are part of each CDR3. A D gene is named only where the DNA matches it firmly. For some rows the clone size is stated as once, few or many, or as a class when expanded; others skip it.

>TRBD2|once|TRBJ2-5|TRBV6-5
TGTGCCAGCAAACTAGCGGGGGGAGAGACCCAGTACTTC
CASKLAGGETQYF
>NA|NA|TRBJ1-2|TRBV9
TGTGCCAGCAGCCCCGAGGGGGACGTACGCTTAAACGCTGGCTACACCTTC
CASSPEGDVRLNAGYTF
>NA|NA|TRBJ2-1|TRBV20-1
TGCAGTGCTAGTGCTCCGGGGGTCACCGACAATGAGCAGTTCTTC
CSASAPGVTDNEQFF
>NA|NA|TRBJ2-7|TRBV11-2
TGTGCCAGCAGCTTAGATCGAGGGCAATCCTACGAGCAGTACTTC
CASSLDRGQSYEQYF
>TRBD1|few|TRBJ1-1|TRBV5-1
TGCGCCAGCAGCTTAGACAGGGTGGGAGGCACTGAAGCTTTCTTT
CASSLDRVGGTEAFF
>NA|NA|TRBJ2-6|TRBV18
TGTGCCAGCTCGCTCGAATTCAGGGTAGCTGGGGCCAACGTCCTGACTTTC
CASSLEFRVAGANVLTF
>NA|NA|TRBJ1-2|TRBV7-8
TGTGCCAGCAGCTTGCCAGGGGTATCAAACGGCTACACCTTC
CASSLPGVSNGYTF
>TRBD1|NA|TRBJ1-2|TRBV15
TGTGCCACCAGTATAGACAGGGTAGACTATGGCTACACCTTC
CATSIDRVDYGYTF
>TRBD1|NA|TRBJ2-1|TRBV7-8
TGTGCCAGCAGCTTAGGAACGGGACAGGGAAAGGAGCAGTTCTTC
CASSLGTGQGKEQFF
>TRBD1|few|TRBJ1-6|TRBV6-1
TGTGCCAGCAGTGAAAGGAGGGGGCAAAATTCACCCCTCCACTTT
CASSERRGQNSPLHF
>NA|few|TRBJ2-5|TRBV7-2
TGTGCCAGCAGCTGGAGTGGGGAGACCCAGTACTTC
CASSWSGETQYF
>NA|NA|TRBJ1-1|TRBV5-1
TGCGCCAGCAGCGGGCAGGGGAACACTGAAGCTTTCTTT
CASSGQGNTEAFF
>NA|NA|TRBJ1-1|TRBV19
TGTGCCAGTAGTGCCGCCCGACAGAACATGAACACTGAAGCTTTCTTT
CASSAARQNMNTEAFF
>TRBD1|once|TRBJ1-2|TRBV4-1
TGCGCCAGCAGCCAGGCCACAGGGGGAGGCGGGGGCTACACCTTC
CASSQATGGGGGYTF
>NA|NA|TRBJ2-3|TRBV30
TGTGCCTGGGACCAGGGGTACACAGATACGCAGTATTTT
CAWDQGYTDTQYF
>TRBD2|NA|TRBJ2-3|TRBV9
TGTGCCAGCAGCGTGAGGCTCGGGGGGGTGACAGATACGCAGTATTTT
CASSVRLGGVTDTQYF
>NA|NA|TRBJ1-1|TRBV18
TGTGCCAGCTCACCACCGTACCCAGACATGAACACTGAAGCTTTCTTT
CASSPPYPDMNTEAFF
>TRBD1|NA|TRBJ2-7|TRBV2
TGTGCCAGCAGTTTCACCGGGACAGGGATCTACGAGCAGTACTTC
CASSFTGTGIYEQYF
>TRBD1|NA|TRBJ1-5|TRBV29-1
TGCAGCGTTACAGGGGTGGATAGCAATCAGCCCCAGCATTTT
CSVTGVDSNQPQHF
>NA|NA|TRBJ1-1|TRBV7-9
TGTGCCAGCAGCTTAGTTGGACTCATGAACACTGAAGCTTTCTTT
CASSLVGLMNTEAFF
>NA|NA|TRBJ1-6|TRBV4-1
TGCGCCAGCAACTTCCAGCCCGGCGAAAGGGGTTCACCCCTCCACTTT
CASNFQPGERGSPLHF
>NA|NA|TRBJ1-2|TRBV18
TGTGCCAGCTCAAAACAGAATAACTATGGCTACACCTTC
CASSKQNNYGYTF
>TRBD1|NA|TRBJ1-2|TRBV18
TGTGCCAGCTCACCACTGACAGGGGACAACTATGGCTACACCTTC
CASSPLTGDNYGYTF
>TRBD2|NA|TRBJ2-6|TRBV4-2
TGTGCCAGCAGCCCGACTAGCGGGGGCTCTGGGGCCAACGTCCTGACTTTC
CASSPTSGGSGANVLTF
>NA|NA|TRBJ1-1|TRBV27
TGTGCCAGCAACCTAGGGGTCGGGGGGGACACTGAAGCTTTCTTT
CASNLGVGGDTEAFF
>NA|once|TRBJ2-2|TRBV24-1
TGTGCCACCAGTGATTCAGGGTTAGGAAAGAGGCTAAACACCGGGGAGCTGTTTTTT
CATSDSGLGKRLNTGELFF
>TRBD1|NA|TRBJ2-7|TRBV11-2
TGTGCCAGCAGCTTAGTCACGGGACAGGGGGGCCACGAGCAGTACTTC
CASSLVTGQGGHEQYF
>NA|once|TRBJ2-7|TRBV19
TGTGCCAGTAGTATGAAGAGAGAACTCTACGAGCAGTACTTC
CASSMKRELYEQYF
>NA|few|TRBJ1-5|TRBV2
TGTGCCAGCGGCGGACGGGATTATAGCAATCAGCCCCAGCATTTT
CASGGRDYSNQPQHF
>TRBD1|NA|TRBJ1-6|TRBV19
TGTGCCAGTAGTATAGGGGACAGGAATTCACCCCTCCACTTT
CASSIGDRNSPLHF
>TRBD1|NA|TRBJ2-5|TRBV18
TGTGCCAGCTCGCTACAGGGGTTGGGGCAAGAGACCCAGTACTTC
CASSLQGLGQETQYF
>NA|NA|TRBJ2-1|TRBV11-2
TGTGCCAGCAGCTGGCCTACAGGGGAGGTCAGCAGCAATGAGCAGTTCTTC
CASSWPTGEVSSNEQFF
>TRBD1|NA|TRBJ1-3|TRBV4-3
TGCGCCAGCAGCCAATTTTTACAGGGGGCTGGAAACACCATATATTTT
CASSQFLQGAGNTIYF
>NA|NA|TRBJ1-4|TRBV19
TGTGCCAGTAGTGTCCAGGGGACCCCGAATGAAAAACTGTTTTTT
CASSVQGTPNEKLFF
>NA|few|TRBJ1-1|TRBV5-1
TGCGCCAGCAGCTTACGGTCCCACACTGAAGCTTTCTTT
CASSLRSHTEAFF
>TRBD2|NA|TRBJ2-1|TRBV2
TGTGCCAGCCCCCGGGAGGGGGGGGCTAACTACAATGAGCAGTTCTTC
CASPREGGANYNEQFF
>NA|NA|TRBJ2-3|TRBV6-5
TGTGCCAGCAGTTACAGGGTAGCGGATACGCAGTATTTT
CASSYRVADTQYF
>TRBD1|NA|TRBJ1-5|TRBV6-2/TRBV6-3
TGTGCCAGCAGTTACGCCCCAATGGGGACAGCGTTCAATCAGCCCCAGCATTTT
CASSYAPMGTAFNQPQHF
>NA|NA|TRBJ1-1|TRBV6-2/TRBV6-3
TGTGCCAGCAGATACAGACACACCACTGAAGCTTTCTTT
CASRYRHTTEAFF
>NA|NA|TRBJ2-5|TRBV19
TGTGCCAGTAGTAGGTGGCAGTATAATCAAGAGACCCAGTACTTC
CASSRWQYNQETQYF